This T cell receptor (beta chain) was observed in a study of blood T cell repertoires in COVID-19. Study details: The samples span acute and convalescent COVID-19 from the United States, Italy and Spain. From T cells, B-cell-depleted T cells, or PBMCs came the material, which was cDNA or gDNA.

Original processing methods: Amplification of reference gene primers was used by the study to estimate nucleated cell counts. Produced via immunoSEQ multiplex PCR; TCRdb's table is partial and in-frame only. The V and J calls and clone size are taken from that table; D and trimming were inferred from the DNA. The sample lists 23,000 or so clones, about 89% seen once, with under 20% in the top ten. The CDR3 extends over 15 amino acids. Between the trimmed V and J ends, which lost 3 bases and 4 bases, there was a span of 16 bases. Germline V CDR1 and CDR2: SQVTM, ANQGSEA. This clone appeared once. The sequence derives from a man aged 70-80 years with active COVID-19. Sequencing was carried out using peripheral blood. The chain links TRBV29-1 to TRBJ2-1, with a weak D call TRBD1 (6 bases). CDR3 sequence: CSVDFSLGAYNEQFF. CDR3 DNA: TGCAGCGTTGATTTCAGCCTGGGGGCATACAATGAGCAGTTCTTC.